These T cell receptor beta chains were read from a single sample in a study of graft-versus-host responses after intestinal transplantation. This table comes from immunoSEQ multiplex PCR, and its TCRdb copy is limited to in-frame clones, with some not included. Here the sample spans 15,000 to 20,000 clones, approximately 80% being singletons. Sequencing used ileum tissue, obtained 17 days after transplant. Every receptor here comes from a human patient who received an intestinal transplant, so some T cells may come from the graft donor. CDR3s include the opening cysteine and the closing phenylalanine or tryptophan. D genes are given only for firm matches. Only some rows state a clone size, as once, few, many or a class for expanded clones.

D: -; length: 13; size: -; V: TRBV30; J: TRBJ1-1; CDR3: CAWRGGYIAGAFF
D: -; length: 18; size: -; V: TRBV19; J: TRBJ1-2; CDR3: CASSTHRRGGAPQWGYTF
D: -; length: 17; size: -; V: TRBV28; J: TRBJ2-3; CDR3: CASSIERTSLLTDTQYF
D: TRBD1; length: 15; size: -; V: TRBV13; J: TRBJ2-7; CDR3: CASSNQRTGGVEQYF
D: TRBD2; length: 17; size: -; V: TRBV7-6; J: TRBJ2-7; CDR3: CASSLEWLGGGRSEQYF
D: -; length: 14; size: -; V: TRBV10-1; J: TRBJ2-3; CDR3: CASSDSSGTDTQYF
D: TRBD2; length: 15; size: -; V: TRBV7-8; J: TRBJ2-7; CDR3: CASSSGGARPYEQYF
D: TRBD1; length: 16; size: -; V: TRBV28; J: TRBJ1-5; CDR3: CASSFTTGYPDQPQHF
D: TRBD2; length: 15; size: -; V: TRBV6-6; J: TRBJ2-1; CDR3: CASTQAGGPYNEQFF
D: -; length: 14; size: -; V: TRBV28; J: TRBJ1-2; CDR3: CTSSFLGAWYGYTF
D: -; length: 14; size: few; V: TRBV27; J: TRBJ1-6; CDR3: CASRWGSYNSPLHF
D: -; length: 14; size: -; V: TRBV28; J: TRBJ2-7; CDR3: CASTESGFSYEQYF
D: TRBD1; length: 16; size: -; V: TRBV29-1; J: TRBJ2-1; CDR3: CSVYVGQGSTYNEQFF
D: -; length: 15; size: -; V: TRBV27; J: TRBJ2-2; CDR3: CASSLSGLPTGELFF
D: -; length: 17; size: few; V: TRBV5-1; J: TRBJ2-7; CDR3: CASSPGVQRTYYNEQYF
D: -; length: 13; size: -; V: TRBV29-1; J: TRBJ1-1; CDR3: CSVRYHSNTEAFF
D: -; length: 17; size: once; V: TRBV27; J: TRBJ2-1; CDR3: CASSLFPVRSSYNEQFF
D: -; length: 13; size: once; V: TRBV30; J: TRBJ2-1; CDR3: CAWSSTSDNEQFF
D: TRBD1; length: 14; size: few; V: TRBV25-1; J: TRBJ2-7; CDR3: CASTSRTGGFEQYF
D: -; length: 15; size: -; V: TRBV27; J: TRBJ2-1; CDR3: CAIGRGHWSYNEQFF
D: -; length: 14; size: few; V: TRBV5-5; J: TRBJ1-5; CDR3: CASSLVGYNQPQHF
D: -; length: 16; size: -; V: TRBV28; J: TRBJ2-2; CDR3: CASSIRDSYLPGELFF
D: -; length: 13; size: -; V: TRBV29-1; J: TRBJ1-1; CDR3: CSVEARGPLEAFF
D: TRBD2; length: 17; size: -; V: TRBV19; J: TRBJ2-1; CDR3: CASSIDISSGAYNEQFF
D: -; length: 14; size: -; V: TRBV27; J: TRBJ1-1; CDR3: CASRLRLGYTEAFF
D: TRBD1; length: 15; size: -; V: TRBV19; J: TRBJ1-1; CDR3: CASSPRQGWNTEAFF
D: TRBD2; length: 18; size: -; V: TRBV28; J: TRBJ2-4; CDR3: CASSPLSSGIVVKNIQYF
D: -; length: 15; size: once; V: TRBV19; J: TRBJ1-3; CDR3: CASKGRYLSGNTIYF
D: -; length: 14; size: -; V: TRBV25-1; J: TRBJ2-2; CDR3: CASSEYREYGELFF
D: TRBD1; length: 15; size: -; V: TRBV7-2; J: TRBJ2-3; CDR3: CASSLEKGANMVRYF
D: -; length: 15; size: -; V: TRBV7-6; J: TRBJ1-4; CDR3: CASSLTRLANEKLFF
D: TRBD2; length: 15; size: -; V: TRBV7-2; J: TRBJ2-7; CDR3: CASSRLAGVYYEQYF
D: -; length: 16; size: once; V: TRBV7-2; J: TRBJ1-1; CDR3: CASSIFAGLMNTEAFF
D: -; length: 13; size: -; V: TRBV5-5; J: TRBJ2-7; CDR3: CASRGPYSYEQYF
D: TRBD1; length: 11; size: -; V: TRBV2; J: TRBJ2-1; CDR3: CASLSRDRQFF
D: TRBD1; length: 17; size: -; V: TRBV18; J: TRBJ1-1; CDR3: CASSPSRTGGLNTEAFF
D: TRBD2; length: 10; size: -; V: TRBV20-1; J: TRBJ2-1; CDR3: CSAGGGEQFF
D: TRBD2; length: 14; size: -; V: TRBV18; J: TRBJ2-5; CDR3: CASSPRLAGETQYF
D: -; length: 14; size: -; V: TRBV2; J: TRBJ1-6; CDR3: CASKEGYYNSPLHF
D: -; length: 15; size: -; V: TRBV13; J: TRBJ2-1; CDR3: CASSAGLGPYNEQFF
D: TRBD1; length: 16; size: few; V: TRBV28; J: TRBJ1-5; CDR3: CASSRNTGVGNQPQHF
D: TRBD1; length: 14; size: -; V: TRBV6-1; J: TRBJ1-2; CDR3: CASKWGTGSFGYTF
D: -; length: 14; size: few; V: TRBV30; J: TRBJ1-1; CDR3: CAWKPATGNTEAFF
D: -; length: 16; size: -; V: TRBV16; J: TRBJ1-5; CDR3: CASSQSRGGSNQPQHF
D: TRBD2; length: 19; size: once; V: TRBV5-4; J: TRBJ2-2; CDR3: CASSFVGLAGEWGPGELFF
D: -; length: 13; size: -; V: TRBV2; J: TRBJ2-7; CDR3: CASLRTQGVEQYF
D: -; length: 15; size: -; V: TRBV5-6; J: TRBJ1-4; CDR3: CASSLGGAGNEKLFF
D: -; length: 16; size: -; V: TRBV28; J: TRBJ1-5; CDR3: CASSSHTPGLGQPQHF
D: -; length: 16; size: -; V: TRBV19; J: TRBJ2-3; CDR3: CASSMVPSLPTDTQYF
D: TRBD2; length: 17; size: -; V: TRBV9; J: TRBJ2-3; CDR3: CASSVGLAGVSTDTQYF
D: -; length: 15; size: once; V: TRBV19; J: TRBJ1-4; CDR3: CASSSYRDENEKLFF
D: TRBD2; length: 15; size: -; V: TRBV2; J: TRBJ2-3; CDR3: CASSGTSGRSDTQYF
D: TRBD2; length: 14; size: once; V: TRBV28; J: -; CDR3: CASSLGTRGYEQYF
D: -; length: 14; size: once; V: TRBV6-1; J: TRBJ2-2; CDR3: CASSESADTGELFF
D: TRBD2; length: 20; size: -; V: TRBV2; J: TRBJ2-7; CDR3: CASSGQGWDGTSGITYEQYF
D: -; length: 11; size: -; V: TRBV7-6; J: TRBJ2-7; CDR3: CASSSGGEQYF
D: -; length: 14; size: -; V: TRBV13; J: TRBJ2-5; CDR3: CASSYREGLRKEYF
D: -; length: 13; size: -; V: TRBV6-1; J: TRBJ1-2; CDR3: CASRGEGYYGYTF
D: -; length: 18; size: -; V: TRBV4-2; J: TRBJ2-7; CDR3: CASSQLTGVQRSSYEQCF
D: -; length: 11; size: -; V: TRBV29-1; J: TRBJ2-2; CDR3: CSVFDTGELFF